This T cell receptor (beta chain) was recovered during a study of blood T cells in healthy people across ages. Isolation recovered at least 6 million PBMCs from every sample. For the second PCR, which ran for roughly 7 to 11 cycles, a sample-barcoded 5' primer and a J-beta primer mix were used. TCRdb independently ran MiXCR on the 5' RACE reads; one entry per CDR3 protein. The sample comprises about 580,000 distinct CDR3 sequences, more than 45% of which are singletons, and under 30% rests with the top ten. Germline CDR1 MNHEY, CDR2 SVGEGT. The CDR3 runs 17 residues. Trimming at V came to 2 bases and at J to 2 bases, leaving 9 bases not matched to a gene. This clonotype turned up a few times.

Source material: blood. The J gene is TRBJ2-3, the V gene TRBV6-2 or TRBV6-3; 8 positions match TRBD2. The clonotype originates from an elderly man in good health. CDR3 in DNA: TGTGCCAGCAGTTACGTCTCGCGGGGGGCCTACACAGATACGCAGTATTTT. This sequence encodes CASSYVSRGAYTDTQYF.